Listed below are T cell receptor beta chains from one sample, sequenced in a study of blood T cell repertoires in COVID-19. Here immunoSEQ multiplex PCR was the method, and the copy in TCRdb shows in-frame clones only, minus some. The sample lists around 240,000 clones, approximately 83% occurring once. Specimen: peripheral blood. Receptors originate from a woman in her twenties or thirties who had recovered from COVID-19. Each CDR3 is given with its conserved first and last residue. D genes are given only for firm matches.

>TRBD1|TRBV25-1|TRBJ1-1
TGTGCCAGCAGTGAATGGGGGACAGGGGGCTTGAACACTGAAGCTTTCTTT
CASSEWGTGGLNTEAFF
>TRBD2|TRBV2|TRBJ2-5
TGTGCCAGCAGCGTAAGGACTAGCGGGGTAGAGACCCAGTACTTC
CASSVRTSGVETQYF
>TRBD2|TRBV19|TRBJ2-7
TGTGCCAGTAGTGCCCGGGAGGAGAGCTCCTACGAGCAGTACTTC
CASSAREESSYEQYF
>TRBD1|TRBV7-9|TRBJ2-5
TGTGCCAGCAGCTTAGTCGTAGGGGGCATAGGAGAGACCCAGTACTTC
CASSLVVGGIGETQYF
>TRBD1|TRBV5-1|TRBJ2-7
TGCGCCAGCAGCACCTCCGGGACAGGGGGCGACGAGCAGTACTTC
CASSTSGTGGDEQYF
>TRBD1|TRBV6-2/TRBV6-3|TRBJ1-1
TGTGCCAGCAGTTACTCGGATAGGGGGCAGCTGAACACTGAAGCTTTCTTT
CASSYSDRGQLNTEAFF
>TRBD1|TRBV6-5|TRBJ1-1
TGTGCCAGCAGTTCCGCGCAGGGGGATACTGAAGCTTTCTTT
CASSSAQGDTEAFF
>TRBD1|TRBV27|TRBJ2-7
TGTGCCAGCAGGCTGACCGGGACAGGGATCCACGAGCAGTACTTC
CASRLTGTGIHEQYF
>-|TRBV7-9|TRBJ2-2
TGTGCCAGCAGACCCTCCGTAGGGGTGGGAAACACCGGGGAGCTGTTTTTT
CASRPSVGVGNTGELFF
>-|TRBV6-2/TRBV6-3|TRBJ2-1
TGTGCCAGCATCCCTCGAGCTGGGGGCCAAAATGGTTACAATGAGCAGTTCTTC
CASIPRAGGQNGYNEQFF